Here is one TCR beta chain with its context. Its antigen is as yet unknown. The donor population consisted of healthy HIV-negative adults with no recent acute infections or vaccinations. The data originate from a study of shared clonotypes between healthy human individuals. Germline V lookup: CDR1 PRHDT, CDR2 FYEKMQ (reference sequence). The length of the CDR3 is 13 residues. V trimming: 4 bases; J trimming: 5 bases; junction bases outside the gene matches: 1. Researchers divided each subset's genomic DNA evenly across several immunoSEQ plates. Here immunoSEQ multiplex PCR was the method, and the copy in TCRdb shows in-frame clones only, minus some. The sample holds over 2 million clones, 85% to 95% seen once. General study points: Genetic and exposure-history diversity was limited by the few donors.

Sequenced: naive CD4+ T cells sorted from blood. Subset in this sample: CD45RA+ positively selected. This TCR was sampled from a man aged 18 to 29 in good health. The rearrangement links TRBV13 to TRBJ2-2; TRBD1 matches at 7 bases. The CDR3 spells CASSSRGTGELFF. The DNA for the CDR3 is TGTGCCAGCAGCTCCAGGGGGACCGGGGAGCTGTTTTTT.